These 8 T cell receptor beta chains originate from one sample sequenced in a study of cytomegalovirus exposure and HLA in healthy donors. This PCR relied on a set of 60 Vbeta primers and 13 Jbeta primers. Produced via immunoSEQ multiplex PCR; TCRdb's table is partial and in-frame only. The sample comprises about 170,000 clones, roughly 80% of which are singletons, and approximately 0.78% rests with the top ten. Sequencing used PBMCs. These receptors were collected from a woman between 18 and 29 years old in good health and CMV-seronegative.

The chain uses TRBV11-2 and TRBJ1-2; the D gene is possibly TRBD1 (5 bases). The CDR3 contains 13 residues. Germline-derived CDR1 and CDR2 are SGHAT and FQNNGV. Deletions cut 4 bases from V and 6 bases from J, with 12 bases between. CDR3 loop: CASSSMAGNGYTF. The CDR3 coding sequence is TGTGCCAGCAGCTCCATGGCAGGGAATGGCTACACCTTC.

This clone was counted a single time. This chain links TRBV15 with TRBJ2-7; 7 bases map to TRBD1. In germline, CDR1 is LNHNV, CDR2 YYDKDF (reference sequence). V gave up 3 bases and J gave up 5 bases; unmatched junction bases: 7. The CDR3 sequence is 14 residues long. DNA of the CDR3: TGTGCCACCAGCAGGACGGGACAGACAGACGAGCAGTACTTC. Protein sequence: CATSRTGQTDEQYF.

The V gene is TRBV6-1, the J gene TRBJ1-6; TRBD1 aligns across 7 bases. CDR1 is MNHNS and CDR2 is SASEGT in the germline V gene. The V gene end was trimmed by 6 bases and the J gene end by 3 bases; junction bases not matched to a gene: 5. The CDR3 is 15 residues long. CDR3 region: CASRIGTVYNSPLHF. The CDR3 bases are TGTGCCAGCAGGATAGGGACAGTCTATAATTCACCCCTCCACTTT.

The chain recombines TRBV19 with TRBJ2-6; D unclear. With 9 bases removed from V and 4 bases from J, the gap between germline ends came to 7 bases. The CDR3 covers 12 residues. Germline assignment: CDR1 LNHDA and CDR2 SQIVND (reference sequence). The CDR3 bases are TGTGCCAGCGTCGGGGGGGCCAACGTCCTGACTTTC. Translation: CASVGGANVLTF.

This clone was seen just once. The genes are TRBV19 and TRBJ1-1, with D perhaps matching TRBD1 (5 bases). CDR3 size: 13 residues. Trimming took off 3 bases at V and 4 bases at J, with 9 bases between the two ends. Germline V lookup: CDR1 LNHDA, CDR2 SQIVND (reference sequence). The CDR3 DNA is TGTGCCAGTAGTATGCACAGGACCACTGAAGCTTTCTTT. Protein product: CASSMHRTTEAFF.

The J gene is TRBJ2-1, the V gene TRBV30; no firm D call. CDR1 is GTSNPN, CDR2 SVGIG, per germline (reference sequence). This CDR3 is built from 13 residues. Trimming stripped 1 base from V and 2 bases from J, with 6 bases between. The CDR3 nucleotides read TGTGCCTGGAGTGCCCAAACCTACAATGAGCAGTTCTTC. Protein product: CAWSAQTYNEQFF. The variable domain in full, completed from reference TRBV30 and TRBJ2-1, reads SQTIHQWPATLVQPVGSPLSLECTVEGTSNPNLYWYRQAAGRGLQLLFYSVGIGQISSEVPQNLSASRPQDRQFILSSKKLLLSDSGFYLCAWSAQTYNEQFFGPGTRLTVL.

This chain joins TRBV11-3 and TRBJ2-1, with D possibly matching TRBD2 (5 bases). The CDR3 sequence is 17 residues long. Germline-derived CDR1 and CDR2 are SGHNT and YENEEA. Deletions cut 5 bases from V and 0 bases from J, with 17 bases between. This CDR3 reads CASSPGISDTSYNEQFF. The CDR3 DNA sequence: TGTGCCAGCAGCCCGGGGATTAGCGATACCTCCTACAATGAGCAGTTCTTC.

The chain links TRBV5-4 to TRBJ2-3; D possibly corresponds to TRBD2 (6 bases). Germline CDR1 is SGHNT and CDR2 is YYREEE (reference sequence). V gave up 0 bases and J gave up 6 bases, with 14 bases separating them. This CDR3 is 15 amino acids long. As DNA, the CDR3 is TGTGCCAGCAGCTTGGGAGCGGGTATCATCGATACGCAGTATTTT. Translation: CASSLGAGIIDTQYF.